This T cell receptor beta chain originates from a study of tumor-infiltrating lymphocytes in localized non-small cell lung cancer. Trimming cost V 4 bases and J 5 bases; bases outside gene matches: 10. The CDR3 has 15 residues. CDR1 and CDR2 from the germline V gene are SGHRS and YFSETQ. Produced via immunoSEQ multiplex PCR; TCRdb's table is partial and in-frame only. In the table there are about 16,000 clones, 73% of which are singletons. The chain employs TRBV5-1 and TRBJ2-7, with 9 positions matching TRBD2. The sample consisted of lung tumor tissue. The source of this sequence is a human donor with non-small cell lung cancer. The CDR3 DNA is TGCGCCAGCAGCCCGCAAGCGGGGGGCAGCGACGAGCAGTACTTC. It translates to CASSPQAGGSDEQYF.